The entry below gives a single T cell receptor (beta chain) sequence along with its context. In the authors' methods: Reference gene primers were amplified, and this amplification served to estimate nucleated cell counts. The protocol was immunoSEQ multiplex PCR, while the TCRdb copy is restricted to in-frame clones and leaves out a portion. Clone size and the V and J calls come from that table; the DNA yielded D and trimming. The sample records approximately 190,000 clones, about 90% being singletons. This specimen comes from a study of blood T cell repertoires in COVID-19. In the study overall: T cells, B-cell-depleted T cells, or PBMCs supplied cDNA or gDNA.

The sequencing sample was made of peripheral blood. The clonotype was recovered from a man aged 55 to 70 with active or convalescent COVID-19.

The CDR3 loop reads CASSVDQRGLTGELFF. As DNA, the CDR3 is TGTGCCAGCAGCGTAGATCAACGCGGGCTTACCGGGGAGCTGTTTTTT. This chain links TRBV9 with TRBJ2-2; TRBD2 is a possible D gene (5 bases). Germline-derived CDR1 and CDR2 are SGDLS and YYNGEE. The V end was cut by 0 bases, the J end by 5 bases, with 14 bases between. CDR3 length: 16 residues.